The 4 T cell receptor beta chains given below trace back to one sample, sequenced in a study of cytomegalovirus exposure and HLA in healthy donors. The PCR contained 60 Vbeta and 13 Jbeta primers. Profiled with immunoSEQ multiplex PCR; TCRdb holds only in-frame clones, not every one. The sample lists some 130,000 clones, about four fifths occurring once. The sequenced sample was PBMCs. These receptor sequences come from a woman in her thirties or forties in good health and CMV-seronegative.

The gene calls are TRBV11-2 and TRBJ1-1; 8 bases fit TRBD1. The germline CDR1 and CDR2 sequences are SGHAT and FQNNGV. The CDR3 length is 13 residues. The junction had 5 bases not matched to a gene; V was cut back by 5 bases and J by 6 bases. The CDR3 loop is CASSKDRGSEAFF. CDR3 bases: TGTGCCAGCAGCAAAGACAGGGGTTCTGAAGCTTTCTTT.

The chain combines TRBV2 with TRBJ2-1; 14 bases line up with TRBD2. Trimming removed 8 bases from V and 4 bases from J; junction bases left unmatched: 1. This CDR3 has 14 residues. Germline V gene data show CDR1 as SNHLY and CDR2 as FYNNEI. This chain's CDR3 is CASGTSGRYNEQFF. DNA of the CDR3: TGTGCCAGCGGGACTAGCGGGAGATACAATGAGCAGTTCTTC.

The rearrangement joins TRBV19 to TRBJ1-2; no clear D gene. This CDR3 spans 14 amino acids. Per the germline V gene, CDR1 is LNHDA and CDR2 is SQIVND (reference sequence). V was trimmed by 7 bases and J by 6 bases, leaving 18 bases between them. The CDR3 reads CASTPGLYDNGYTF. In nucleotides, the CDR3 is TGTGCCAGTACTCCAGGCCTTTATGACAATGGCTACACCTTC.

The chain has TRBV5-1 and TRBJ2-3; the match to TRBD2 covers 8 bases. CDR1 SGHRS and CDR2 YFSETQ come from the germline V gene. The CDR3 extends over 18 amino acids. Trimming took 4 bases from V and 3 from J; bases not matched to a gene: 16. CDR3 nucleotide sequence: TGCGCCAGCAGCGTGTCTAGCGGGCCACACCCGGGGACAGATACGCAGTATTTT. Translating it yields CASSVSSGPHPGTDTQYF.